The subject of this entry is one T cell receptor (beta chain). Its antigen is undetermined. J was trimmed by 3 bases and V by 8 bases; bases with no gene match: 6. The CDR3 is 14 amino acids. Germline CDR1 and CDR2: ENHRY and SYGVKD. The protocol was immunoSEQ multiplex PCR, while the TCRdb copy is restricted to in-frame clones and leaves out a portion. The sample contains over 25,000 clones, around four fifths of which appear only once. These data belong to a study of STAT5B mutations in CD4+ large granular lymphocyte leukemia. In the study overall: Among healthy donors, a particular HLA allele went with more CDR3 'QG' motifs.

Whole-study results and caveats: Top patient clones used TRBV06 genes more often: 8/27 versus 2/35 in controls.

The V call is TRBV10-3, the J call TRBJ1-3; 8 bases map to TRBD1. The TCR comes from a human donor in good health. Sequencing was done on a sample of CD4+ T cells from blood buffy coats. The CDR3 sequence: CAIGGQGSGNTIYF. The CDR3 DNA reads as TGTGCCATCGGCGGACAGGGAAGTGGAAACACCATATATTTT.